This record looks at one TCR beta chain sequence and its context. What it binds is not known. This specimen belongs to a study of blood T cells in healthy people across ages. Study results and caveats: What prevented conclusive comparison of naive and antigen-experienced cells was that PBMCs were unsorted.

Primed by a sample-barcoded 5' primer and a J-beta primer mix, a second PCR proceeded for about 6 to 11 cycles. TCRdb recomputed calls from the 5' RACE reads with MiXCR, one row per CDR3 protein. This sample has under 800,000 distinct CDR3 sequences, with around 46% found just once. Isolation yielded PBMCs, at least 7 million per sample, in every case. This CDR3 is 15 amino acids long. V gave up 7 bases and J gave up 3 bases; unmatched junction bases: 9. Germline CDR1 reads SGHRS; CDR2 reads YFSETQ. Sequencing was performed on blood. The chain joins TRBV5-1 to TRBJ2-1; 8 nucleotides align to TRBD1. The clonotype was recovered from a woman aged 60 to 75 in good health. The CDR3 loop reads CASGALGQGYNEQFF. The CDR3 DNA follows: TGCGCCAGCGGAGCCCTAGGACAGGGCTACAATGAGCAGTTCTTC.